Included here is one TCR beta chain sequence, with context. In the original workflow: Amplification from reference gene primers served as the basis for estimated nucleated cell counts. The assay was immunoSEQ multiplex PCR, and TCRdb's table has in-frame clones only and misses some. From that table come the V and J calls and clone size; the DNA was used to work out D and trimming. The sample consists of more than 300,000 clones, around 87% of them appearing once. This sample was included in a study of blood T cell repertoires in COVID-19. In the study overall: The analysed material was cDNA or gDNA that came from T cells, B-cell-depleted T cells, or PBMCs.

Enrollment of patients from Seattle took place during active infection, with longitudinal follow-up. Looked up from germline, CDR1 is SEHNR and CDR2 is FQNEAQ (reference sequence). CDR3 length: 14 residues. V was shortened by 1 base and J by 3 bases, with 9 bases between the two germline ends. This clonotype was sampled from a woman in her 30s with COVID-19, enrolled during active disease. Sequencing input: peripheral blood. The chain is built from TRBV7-9 and TRBJ1-1; no definite D call. CDR3 bases: TGTGCCAGCAGCTTAGGAGCGGGGTACACTGAAGCTTTCTTT. As protein: CASSLGAGYTEAFF.